This is a list of T cell receptor beta chains from one sample in a study of shared clonotypes between healthy human individuals. Assay used: immunoSEQ multiplex PCR; TCRdb lists only in-frame clones, some missing. The profile shows under 600,000 clones, about 96% of them singletons. Sequencing was carried out using naive CD4+ T cells sorted from blood. The receptors originated from a woman aged 25 to 39 in good health. Each CDR3 is given without its conserved first and last residue. Clone size is given for some rows only: seen once, a few or many times, or a class if the clone is expanded.

cdr3_aa: ASSEALLSDEVFEQF
clone_size: -
j_call: TRBJ2-1
v_call: TRBV6-1

cdr3_aa: ASSSWSRVLETQY
clone_size: -
j_call: TRBJ2-5
v_call: TRBV7-2

cdr3_aa: ASSPSQNSNQPQH
clone_size: -
j_call: TRBJ1-5
v_call: TRBV18

cdr3_aa: ASSVTAFYEQY
clone_size: once
j_call: TRBJ2-7
v_call: TRBV6-1

cdr3_aa: AWSLGLAGVRETQY
clone_size: once
j_call: TRBJ2-5
v_call: TRBV30

cdr3_aa: ASSANQAGEQF
clone_size: -
j_call: TRBJ2-1
v_call: TRBV2

cdr3_aa: ASSEGVGGKLF
clone_size: -
j_call: TRBJ1-4
v_call: TRBV6-1

cdr3_aa: ASSYPTGAKNIQY
clone_size: -
j_call: TRBJ2-4
v_call: TRBV7-2

cdr3_aa: ASSYGAGSQPQH
clone_size: -
j_call: TRBJ1-5
v_call: TRBV6-6

cdr3_aa: ASSLRDRGYNEQF
clone_size: -
j_call: TRBJ2-1
v_call: TRBV5-6

cdr3_aa: ASSLSAGAYNEQF
clone_size: -
j_call: TRBJ2-1
v_call: TRBV11-2

cdr3_aa: ASSQDDGGLRTEAF
clone_size: -
j_call: TRBJ1-1
v_call: TRBV23-1

cdr3_aa: ASSINRPKGGNTIY
clone_size: -
j_call: TRBJ1-3
v_call: TRBV19

cdr3_aa: ASSLRGQGASGANVLT
clone_size: -
j_call: TRBJ2-6
v_call: TRBV5-1

cdr3_aa: ASSSLTSGGEDTQY
clone_size: -
j_call: TRBJ2-3
v_call: TRBV11-2

cdr3_aa: ASSSGAGRITEAF
clone_size: once
j_call: TRBJ1-1
v_call: TRBV5-1

cdr3_aa: ASSTTGVAGAGDTQY
clone_size: -
j_call: TRBJ2-3
v_call: TRBV18

cdr3_aa: ASSLSGGEETQY
clone_size: -
j_call: TRBJ2-5
v_call: TRBV28

cdr3_aa: ASSMGAVVDEQY
clone_size: -
j_call: TRBJ2-7
v_call: TRBV19

cdr3_aa: ASRKQQGKQF
clone_size: few
j_call: TRBJ2-1
v_call: TRBV6-6

cdr3_aa: ASSKEQETQY
clone_size: -
j_call: TRBJ2-5
v_call: TRBV28

cdr3_aa: ASSLSRGWAGELF
clone_size: -
j_call: TRBJ2-2
v_call: TRBV28

cdr3_aa: ASSHNRTGSRREQY
clone_size: -
j_call: TRBJ2-7
v_call: TRBV7-9

cdr3_aa: ASSEGQGSGSAF
clone_size: -
j_call: TRBJ2-1
v_call: TRBV6-1

cdr3_aa: AISNPGRLDYNEQF
clone_size: -
j_call: TRBJ2-1
v_call: TRBV10-3

cdr3_aa: ASSPGTSTGTGELF
clone_size: -
j_call: TRBJ2-2
v_call: TRBV5-1

cdr3_aa: ASRGGTGPNEKLF
clone_size: -
j_call: TRBJ1-4
v_call: TRBV5-8

cdr3_aa: ASSTDQGLGEAF
clone_size: -
j_call: TRBJ1-1
v_call: TRBV6-6

cdr3_aa: ASRGFREGRTGELF
clone_size: -
j_call: TRBJ2-2
v_call: TRBV27

cdr3_aa: ASSSSGGNGYT
clone_size: -
j_call: TRBJ1-2
v_call: TRBV27

cdr3_aa: ASREGTSGTYEQY
clone_size: -
j_call: TRBJ2-7
v_call: TRBV2

cdr3_aa: AWSVSPNTEAF
clone_size: -
j_call: TRBJ1-1
v_call: TRBV30

cdr3_aa: ASGLGLARTQY
clone_size: -
j_call: TRBJ2-5
v_call: TRBV12-5

cdr3_aa: ASSPSNQETQY
clone_size: -
j_call: TRBJ2-5
v_call: TRBV18

cdr3_aa: ASSLVDSRPGTQY
clone_size: -
j_call: TRBJ2-3
v_call: TRBV11-2

cdr3_aa: ASSPTGREETQY
clone_size: -
j_call: TRBJ2-5
v_call: TRBV5-1

cdr3_aa: ASSEGLGGSPLH
clone_size: -
j_call: TRBJ1-6
v_call: TRBV28

cdr3_aa: ASSLVSTDTQY
clone_size: once
j_call: TRBJ2-3
v_call: TRBV5-6

cdr3_aa: ATSSGRLRTYEQY
clone_size: -
j_call: TRBJ2-7
v_call: TRBV15

cdr3_aa: ASSYSGGSGYT
clone_size: -
j_call: TRBJ1-2
v_call: TRBV6-5

cdr3_aa: ASSLHPRSSYEQY
clone_size: -
j_call: TRBJ2-7
v_call: TRBV28

cdr3_aa: ASARRNSYEQY
clone_size: -
j_call: TRBJ2-7
v_call: TRBV28

cdr3_aa: ARGLAGLTDTQY
clone_size: -
j_call: TRBJ2-3
v_call: TRBV2

cdr3_aa: ASIPLSSGSGDTQY
clone_size: -
j_call: TRBJ2-3
v_call: TRBV28

cdr3_aa: ASSLRTGVNTEAF
clone_size: -
j_call: TRBJ1-1
v_call: TRBV5-1

cdr3_aa: ATTGTGSYGYT
clone_size: few
j_call: TRBJ1-2
v_call: TRBV2

cdr3_aa: ASILTSSRSLYSYEQY
clone_size: -
j_call: TRBJ2-7
v_call: TRBV2

cdr3_aa: ASSPRTGVGKLF
clone_size: -
j_call: TRBJ1-4
v_call: TRBV18

cdr3_aa: ASSWHDPNEQF
clone_size: -
j_call: TRBJ2-1
v_call: TRBV5-1

cdr3_aa: ASSPHYRDNGYT
clone_size: -
j_call: TRBJ1-2
v_call: TRBV28

cdr3_aa: APRPSTPWTSGSRETQY
clone_size: -
j_call: TRBJ2-5
v_call: TRBV14

cdr3_aa: ASSLSRGWGAKNIQY
clone_size: once
j_call: TRBJ2-4
v_call: TRBV28

cdr3_aa: ASSLTAGTDTQY
clone_size: -
j_call: TRBJ2-3
v_call: TRBV5-1

cdr3_aa: ASSQDWPGGTGYT
clone_size: -
j_call: TRBJ1-2
v_call: TRBV4-1

cdr3_aa: ASRRQRYSNQPQH
clone_size: -
j_call: TRBJ1-5
v_call: TRBV27